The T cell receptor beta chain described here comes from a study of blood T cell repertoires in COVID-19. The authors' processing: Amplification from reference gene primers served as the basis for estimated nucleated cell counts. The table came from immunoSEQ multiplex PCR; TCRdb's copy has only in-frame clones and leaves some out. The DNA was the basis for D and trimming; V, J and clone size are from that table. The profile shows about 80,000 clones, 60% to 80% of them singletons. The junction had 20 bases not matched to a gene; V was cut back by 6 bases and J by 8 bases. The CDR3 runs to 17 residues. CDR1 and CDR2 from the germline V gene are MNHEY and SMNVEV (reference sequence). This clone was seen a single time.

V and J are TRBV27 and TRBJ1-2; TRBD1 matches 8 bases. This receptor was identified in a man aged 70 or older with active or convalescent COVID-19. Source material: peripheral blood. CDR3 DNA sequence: TGTGCCAGCAGGATGGAAGGGGCAGGGGGCGAGATGGAGGGCTACACCTTC. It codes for CASRMEGAGGEMEGYTF.